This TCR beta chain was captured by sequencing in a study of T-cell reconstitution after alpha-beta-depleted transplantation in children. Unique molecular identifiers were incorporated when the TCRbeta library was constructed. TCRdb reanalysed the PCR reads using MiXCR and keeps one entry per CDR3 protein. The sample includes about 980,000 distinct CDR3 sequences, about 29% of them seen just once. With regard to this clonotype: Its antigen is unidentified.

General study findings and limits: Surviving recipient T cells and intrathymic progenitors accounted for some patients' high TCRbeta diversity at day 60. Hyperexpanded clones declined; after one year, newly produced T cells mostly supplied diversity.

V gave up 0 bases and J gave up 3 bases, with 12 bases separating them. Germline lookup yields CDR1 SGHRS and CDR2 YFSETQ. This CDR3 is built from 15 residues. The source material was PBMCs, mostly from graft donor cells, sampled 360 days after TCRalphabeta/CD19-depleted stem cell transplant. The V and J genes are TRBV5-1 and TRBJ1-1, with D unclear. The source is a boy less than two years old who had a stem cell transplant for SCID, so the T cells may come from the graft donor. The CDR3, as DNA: TGCGCCAGCAGCTTGGGTGGAGAGTTGGACACTGAAGCTTTCTTT. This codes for CASSLGGELDTEAFF. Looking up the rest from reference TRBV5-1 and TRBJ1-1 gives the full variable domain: KAGVTQTPRYLIKTRGQQVTLSCSPISGHRSVSWYQQTPGQGLQFLFEYFSETQRNKGNFPGRFSGRQFSNSRSEMNVSTLELGDSALYLCASSLGGELDTEAFFGQGTRLTVV.